Following are 15 T cell receptor beta chains from one sample sequenced in a study of cytomegalovirus exposure and HLA in healthy donors. In the PCR, 60 Vbeta and 13 Jbeta primers were used. Data came from immunoSEQ multiplex PCR; TCRdb stores just in-frame clones and leaves some out. Recorded for this sample: approximately 180,000 clones. Sequenced material: PBMCs. The receptors originated from a man under 40 in good health and CMV-seronegative.

The rearrangement uses TRBV5-1 and TRBJ2-5; 9 bases match TRBD1. Per germline, CDR1 SGHRS and CDR2 YFSETQ. The CDR3 is made up of 16 amino acids. V lost 4 bases to trimming and J lost 5 bases; unmatched junction nucleotides: 12. CDR3 in DNA: TGCGCCAGCAGCACGAGTCCCGGGACAGGGTTGGAGACCCAGTACTTC. Its protein is CASSTSPGTGLETQYF.

The chain has TRBV12-5 and TRBJ1-2, with 8 bases identical to TRBD1. CDR3 size: 14 residues. Germline V gene sequence: CDR1 LGHNT, CDR2 FRNRAP. The V segment lost 3 bases and the J segment 5 bases; nucleotides outside the gene matches: 5. DNA for the CDR3: TGTGCTAGTGGTTTCTGGACAGGGTTGTATGGCTACACCTTC. Amino acids: CASGFWTGLYGYTF. The complete variable domain, with remaining parts taken from reference TRBV12-5 and TRBJ1-2, reads DARVTQTPRHKVTEMGQEVTMRCQPILGHNTVFWYRQTMMQGLELLAYFRNRAPLDDSGMPKDRFSAEMPDATLATLKIQPSEPRDSAVYFCASGFWTGLYGYTFGSGTRLTVV.

The rearrangement joins TRBV4-1 to TRBJ2-7, with TRBD2 matching 13 bases. The CDR3 totals 18 residues. J was trimmed by 2 bases and V by 2 bases; bases with no gene match: 9. Germline loops: CDR1 MGHRA, CDR2 YSYEKL. CDR3 bases: TGCGCCAGCAGCCAACTCACTAGCGGGGGGGCTTTTCCCTACGAGCAGTACTTC. Translated, it gives CASSQLTSGGAFPYEQYF.

V is TRBV4-3 and J is TRBJ1-2, with D maybe TRBD1 (6 bases). The CDR3 spans 14 residues. The ends were cut back, 0 bases at V and 4 bases at J, with 9 bases in the middle. Germline V gene lookup returns CDR1 LGHNA and CDR2 YSLEER. CDR3 loop: CASSQDEGVYGYTF. CDR3 DNA sequence: TGCGCCAGCAGCCAAGATGAGGGGGTCTATGGCTACACCTTC.

This chain uses TRBV5-1 with TRBJ1-1; D might be TRBD1 (5 bases). V gave up 0 bases and J gave up 3 bases, with 15 bases separating them. This CDR3 is built from 16 residues. Germline CDR1 SGHRS, CDR2 YFSETQ. This chain's CDR3 is CASSLAAGTPDTEAFF. As DNA, the CDR3 is TGCGCCAGCAGCTTGGCCGCGGGGACGCCTGACACTGAAGCTTTCTTT.

V is TRBV10-3 and J is TRBJ2-7; D is perhaps TRBD2 (7 bases). V shed 2 bases and J shed 2 bases, with 13 bases lying between them. CDR3 length equals 15 residues. Germline V gene lookup returns CDR1 ENHRY and CDR2 SYGVKD. CDR3 loop: CAISETGRGTYEQYF. In DNA form, the CDR3 reads TGTGCCATCAGTGAGACAGGGAGGGGGACCTACGAGCAGTACTTC.

The chain employs TRBV30 and TRBJ2-1; the match to TRBD1 covers 11 bases. Germline V gene sequence: CDR1 GTSNPN, CDR2 SVGIG (reference sequence). This CDR3 comprises 14 residues. Unmatched junction bases numbered 7, after V lost 3 bases and J lost 9 bases. CDR3 bases: TGTGCCTGGAGGGCGGACAGGGGGCTAAGTGAGCAGTTCTTC. This gives the protein CAWRADRGLSEQFF.

The chain links TRBV7-8 to TRBJ2-7; TRBD2 matches at 7 bases. CDR3 length: 14 amino acids. Germline V lookup: CDR1 SGHVS, CDR2 FQNEAQ. Trimming removed 1 base from V and 2 bases from J; junction bases left unmatched: 2. CDR3 nucleotides: TGTGCCAGCAGCTTAGAACTAGCGACCTACGAGCAGTACTTC. It yields the protein CASSLELATYEQYF.

The chain uses TRBV6-1 and TRBJ1-5; D unresolved. Between the trimmed V and J ends, which lost 6 bases and 0 bases, there was a span of 9 bases. There are 14 residues in the CDR3. CDR1 MNHNS and CDR2 SASEGT come from the germline V gene. CDR3 amino acids: CASRRHDSNQPQHF. CDR3 nucleotide sequence: TGTGCCAGCAGGCGACATGATAGCAATCAGCCCCAGCATTTT.

The chain employs TRBV5-6 and TRBJ2-5; perhaps TRBD1 as D (6 bases). In germline, CDR1 is SGHDT, CDR2 YYEEEE. The CDR3 extends over 18 amino acids. V was shortened by 5 bases and J by 9 bases, with 32 bases between the two germline ends. The CDR3 DNA is TGTGCCAGCAGAGGAGTGGGGGCCCGCCTAACTCCCCAGGCGGCCCAGTACTTC. It specifies CASRGVGARLTPQAAQYF. Using reference TRBV5-6 and TRBJ2-5 for the parts outside the CDR3, the full variable domain is DAGVTQSPTHLIKTRGQQVTLRCSPKSGHDTVSWYQQALGQGPQFIFQYYEEEERQRGNFPDRFSGHQFPNYSSELNVNALLLGDSALYLCASRGVGARLTPQAAQYFGPGTRLLVL.

V is TRBV9 and J is TRBJ2-1; D gene uncertain. CDR3 length equals 14 residues. V shed 0 bases and J shed 3 bases, with 7 bases lying between them. Germline CDR1 reads SGDLS; CDR2 reads YYNGEE. DNA for the CDR3: TGTGCCAGCAGCGTAGAACACTACTACAATGAGCAGTTCTTC. Encoded protein: CASSVEHYYNEQFF.

The chain combines TRBV4-3 with TRBJ2-5; 9 nucleotides align to TRBD1. The V and J ends lost 4 bases and 4 bases, in that order; junction bases with no gene match: 7. Germline V lookup: CDR1 LGHNA, CDR2 YSLEER. The CDR3 runs to 15 residues. CDR3 DNA sequence: TGCGCCAGCAGCCCCCACCCGGGACAGGGAGAGACCCAGTACTTC. Protein product: CASSPHPGQGETQYF.

In nucleotides, the CDR3 is TGCGCCAGCAGCTTGTTCGGGACAGGGACGTTCGGGCAGTACTTC. Amino acid sequence: CASSLFGTGTFGQYF. This rearrangement joins TRBV5-1 to TRBJ2-7; 9 nucleotides match TRBD1. Germline V gene sequence: CDR1 SGHRS, CDR2 YFSETQ. The CDR3 extends over 15 amino acids. The junction had 11 bases not matched to a gene; V was cut back by 1 base and J by 9 bases. Complete variable domain (other parts from reference TRBV5-1 and TRBJ2-7): KAGVTQTPRYLIKTRGQQVTLSCSPISGHRSVSWYQQTPGQGLQFLFEYFSETQRNKGNFPGRFSGRQFSNSRSEMNVSTLELGDSALYLCASSLFGTGTFGQYFGPGTRLTVT.

The gene calls are TRBV10-2 and TRBJ2-5; D perhaps matches TRBD2 (6 bases). The CDR3 runs to 14 residues. Looked up from germline, CDR1 is WSHSY and CDR2 is SAAADI. V was cut by 8 bases and J by 5 bases, with 18 bases left in between. The CDR3 reads CASRQRGGSETQYF. CDR3 sequence (DNA): TGCGCCAGCCGACAAAGGGGAGGCTCGGAGACCCAGTACTTC.

The chain uses TRBV2 and TRBJ2-4; 9 bases agree with TRBD1. The CDR3 is made up of 15 amino acids. CDR1 and CDR2 from the germline V gene are SNHLY and FYNNEI. After removal of 7 bases from V and 0 bases from J, the junction contained 4 bases not matched to a gene. CDR3 sequence reads: CASNRQGVAKNIQYF. The CDR3 DNA is TGTGCCAGCAACCGACAGGGGGTAGCCAAAAACATTCAGTACTTC. Based on the CDR3 plus reference TRBV2 and TRBJ2-4, the full variable domain is EPEVTQTPSHQVTQMGQEVILRCVPISNHLYFYWYRQILGQKVEFLVSFYNNEISEKSEIFDDQFSVERPDGSNFTLKIRSTKLEDSAMYFCASNRQGVAKNIQYFGAGTRLSVL.